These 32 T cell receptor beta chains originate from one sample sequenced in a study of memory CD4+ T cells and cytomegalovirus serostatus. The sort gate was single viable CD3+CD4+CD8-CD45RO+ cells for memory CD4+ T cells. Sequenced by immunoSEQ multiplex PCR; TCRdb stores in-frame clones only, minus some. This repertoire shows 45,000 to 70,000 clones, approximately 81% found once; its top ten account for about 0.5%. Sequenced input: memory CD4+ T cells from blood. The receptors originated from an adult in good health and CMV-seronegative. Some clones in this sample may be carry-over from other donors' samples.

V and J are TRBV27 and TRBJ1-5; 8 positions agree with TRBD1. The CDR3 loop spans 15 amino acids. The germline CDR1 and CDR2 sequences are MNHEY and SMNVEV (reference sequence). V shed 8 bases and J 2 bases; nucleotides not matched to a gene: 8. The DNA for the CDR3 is TGTGCCAGCGCGGCTTTGACAGGGGGCAATCAGCCCCAGCATTTT. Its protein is CASAALTGGNQPQHF.

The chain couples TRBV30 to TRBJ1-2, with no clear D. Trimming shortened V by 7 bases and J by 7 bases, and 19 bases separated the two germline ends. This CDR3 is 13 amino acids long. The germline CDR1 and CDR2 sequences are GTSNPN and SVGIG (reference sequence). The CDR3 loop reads CAFLPRIGSGYTF. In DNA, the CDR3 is TGTGCCTTCCTACCCAGGATCGGCTCTGGCTACACCTTC.

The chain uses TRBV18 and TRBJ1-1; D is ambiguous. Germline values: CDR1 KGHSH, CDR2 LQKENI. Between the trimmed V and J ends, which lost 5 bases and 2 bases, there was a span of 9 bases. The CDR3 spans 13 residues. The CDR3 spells CASSKDPNTEAFF. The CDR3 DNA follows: TGTGCCAGCTCAAAAGATCCCAACACTGAAGCTTTCTTT. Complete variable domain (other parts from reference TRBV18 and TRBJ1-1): NAGVMQNPRHLVRRRGQEARLRCSPMKGHSHVYWYRQLPEEGLKFMVYLQKENIIDESGMPKERFSAEFPKEGPSILRIQQVVRGDSAAYFCASSKDPNTEAFFGQGTRLTVV.

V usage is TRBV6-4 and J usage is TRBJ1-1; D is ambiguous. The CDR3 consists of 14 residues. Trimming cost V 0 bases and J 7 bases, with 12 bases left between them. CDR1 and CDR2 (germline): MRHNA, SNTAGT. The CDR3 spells CASSDSPPLNEAFF. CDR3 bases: TGTGCCAGCAGTGACTCACCTCCCCTCAATGAAGCTTTCTTT.

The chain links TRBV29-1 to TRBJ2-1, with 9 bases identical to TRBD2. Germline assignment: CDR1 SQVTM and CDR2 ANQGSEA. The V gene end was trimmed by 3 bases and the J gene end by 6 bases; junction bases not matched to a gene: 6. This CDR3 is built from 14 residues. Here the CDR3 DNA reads TGCAGCGTTGACGGCGGGAGGGCCCTCAATGAGCAGTTCTTC. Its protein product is CSVDGGRALNEQFF.

CDR3 sequence reads: CASSPYSQGPYNEQFF. The CDR3 bases are TGTGCCAGCAGCCCCTATTCCCAGGGACCCTACAATGAGCAGTTCTTC. The V gene is TRBV7-9, the J gene TRBJ2-1; the D gene could be TRBD1 or TRBD2 (5 bases each). CDR3 length: 16 residues. V lost 5 bases, J lost 2 bases, and 16 bases lay in between. In germline, CDR1 is SEHNR, CDR2 FQNEAQ (reference sequence).

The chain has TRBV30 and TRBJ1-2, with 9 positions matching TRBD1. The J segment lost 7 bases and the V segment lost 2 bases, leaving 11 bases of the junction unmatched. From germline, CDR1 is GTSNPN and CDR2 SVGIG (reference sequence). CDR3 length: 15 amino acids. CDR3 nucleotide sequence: TGTGCCTGGAGTAGGGACAGGGCGCTTTATGGTGGCTACACCTTC. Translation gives CAWSRDRALYGGYTF.

The CDR3 DNA reads TGTGCCAGCAGACCCGGGGGTGGGAGTTCACCCCTCCACTTT. Translation gives CASRPGGGSSPLHF. The chain links TRBV28 to TRBJ1-6; tentative D call: TRBD1 (5 bases). V was clipped by 6 bases and J by 9 bases, with 15 bases between them. Germline values: CDR1 MDHEN, CDR2 SYDVKM. The CDR3 loop spans 14 amino acids.

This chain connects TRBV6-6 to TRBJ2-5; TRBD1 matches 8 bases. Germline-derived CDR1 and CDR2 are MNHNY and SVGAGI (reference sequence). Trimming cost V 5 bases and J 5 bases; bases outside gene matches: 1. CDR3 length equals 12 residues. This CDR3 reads CASSGQGETQYF. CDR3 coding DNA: TGTGCCAGCAGTGGACAGGGTGAGACCCAGTACTTC.

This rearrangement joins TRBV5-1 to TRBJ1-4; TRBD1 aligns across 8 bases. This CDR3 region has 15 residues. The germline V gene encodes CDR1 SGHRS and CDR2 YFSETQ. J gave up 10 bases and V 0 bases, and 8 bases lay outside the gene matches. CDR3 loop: CASSLGSGQVPKLFF. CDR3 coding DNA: TGCGCCAGCAGCTTGGGATCGGGACAGGTCCCAAAACTGTTTTTT.

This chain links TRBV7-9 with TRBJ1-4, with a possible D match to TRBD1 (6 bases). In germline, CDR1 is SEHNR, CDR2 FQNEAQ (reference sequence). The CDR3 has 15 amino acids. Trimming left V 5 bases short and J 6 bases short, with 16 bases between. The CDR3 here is CASSRSQGVDEKLFF. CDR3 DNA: TGTGCCAGCAGCAGATCACAGGGTGTGGATGAAAAACTGTTTTTT.

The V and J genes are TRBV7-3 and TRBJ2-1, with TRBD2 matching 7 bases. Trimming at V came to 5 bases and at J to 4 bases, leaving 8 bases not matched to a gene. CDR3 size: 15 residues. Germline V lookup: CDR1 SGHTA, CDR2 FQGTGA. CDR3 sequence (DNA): TGTGCCAGCAGCCCCCAGGGACTACCTTACAATGAGCAGTTCTTC. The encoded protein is CASSPQGLPYNEQFF.

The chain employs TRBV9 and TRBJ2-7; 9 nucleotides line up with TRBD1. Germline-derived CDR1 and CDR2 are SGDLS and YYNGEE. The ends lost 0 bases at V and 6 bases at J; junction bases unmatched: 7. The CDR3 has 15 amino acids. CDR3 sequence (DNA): TGTGCCAGCAGCGTAGATCCAGGGACAGGGCGCGAGCAGTACTTC. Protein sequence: CASSVDPGTGREQYF.

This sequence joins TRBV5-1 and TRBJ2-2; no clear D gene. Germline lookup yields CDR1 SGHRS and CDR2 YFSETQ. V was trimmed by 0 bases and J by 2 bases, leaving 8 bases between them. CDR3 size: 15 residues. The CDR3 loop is CASSLGHRNTGELFF. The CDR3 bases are TGCGCCAGCAGCTTGGGACACCGAAACACCGGGGAGCTGTTTTTT. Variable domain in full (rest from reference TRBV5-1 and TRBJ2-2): KAGVTQTPRYLIKTRGQQVTLSCSPISGHRSVSWYQQTPGQGLQFLFEYFSETQRNKGNFPGRFSGRQFSNSRSEMNVSTLELGDSALYLCASSLGHRNTGELFFGEGSRLTVL.

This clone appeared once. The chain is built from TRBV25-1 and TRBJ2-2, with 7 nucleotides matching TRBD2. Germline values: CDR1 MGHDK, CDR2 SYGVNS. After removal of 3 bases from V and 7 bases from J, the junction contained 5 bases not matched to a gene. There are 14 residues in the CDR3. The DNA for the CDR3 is TGTGCCAGCAGTGAGGAGCGGGATCGCGGGGAGCTGTTTTTT. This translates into CASSEERDRGELFF.

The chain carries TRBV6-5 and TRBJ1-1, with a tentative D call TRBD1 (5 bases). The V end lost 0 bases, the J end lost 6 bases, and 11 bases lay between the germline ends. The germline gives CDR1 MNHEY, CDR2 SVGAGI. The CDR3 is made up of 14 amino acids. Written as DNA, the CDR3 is TGTGCCAGCAGTTACTCGAGGGGTTTCCCTGAAGCTTTCTTT. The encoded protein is CASSYSRGFPEAFF.

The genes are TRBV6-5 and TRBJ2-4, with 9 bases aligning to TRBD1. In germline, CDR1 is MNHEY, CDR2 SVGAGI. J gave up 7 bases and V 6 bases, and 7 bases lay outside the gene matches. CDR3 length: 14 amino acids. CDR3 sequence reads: CASSLDRGRNIQYF. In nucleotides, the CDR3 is TGTGCCAGCAGCCTGGACAGGGGTCGCAACATTCAGTACTTC.

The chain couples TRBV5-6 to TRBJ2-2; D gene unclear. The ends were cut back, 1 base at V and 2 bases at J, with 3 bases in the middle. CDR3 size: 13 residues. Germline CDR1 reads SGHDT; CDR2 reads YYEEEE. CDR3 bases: TGTGCCAGCAGCTTGACCAACACCGGGGAGCTGTTTTTT. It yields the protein CASSLTNTGELFF.

CDR3 protein: CASSERPAAYYEQYF. Written as DNA, the CDR3 is TGTGCCAGCAGTGAAAGGCCAGCTGCCTACTACGAGCAGTACTTC. This chain uses TRBV2 with TRBJ2-7; D gene ambiguous. CDR1 is SNHLY, CDR2 FYNNEI, per germline. This CDR3 spans 15 amino acids. V gave up 2 bases and J gave up 3 bases, with 14 bases separating them.

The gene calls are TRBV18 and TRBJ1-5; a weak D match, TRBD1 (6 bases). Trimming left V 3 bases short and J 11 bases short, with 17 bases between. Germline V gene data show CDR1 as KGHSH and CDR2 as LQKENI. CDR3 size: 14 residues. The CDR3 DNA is TGTGCCAGCTCACCGGCGTCGGGGGCCACGTCCCAGCATTTT. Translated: CASSPASGATSQHF.

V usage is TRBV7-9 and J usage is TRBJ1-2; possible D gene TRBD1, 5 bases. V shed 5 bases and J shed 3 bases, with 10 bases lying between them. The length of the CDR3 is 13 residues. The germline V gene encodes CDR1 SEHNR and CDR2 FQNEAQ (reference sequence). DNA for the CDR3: TGTGCCAGCAGCCGTCCGGGGGACTATGGCTACACCTTC. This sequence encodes CASSRPGDYGYTF.

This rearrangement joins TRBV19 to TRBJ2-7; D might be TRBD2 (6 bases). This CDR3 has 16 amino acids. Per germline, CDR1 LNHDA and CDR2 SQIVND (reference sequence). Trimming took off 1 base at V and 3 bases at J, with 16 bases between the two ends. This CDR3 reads CASSIVGRLVSYEQYF. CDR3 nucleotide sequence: TGTGCCAGTAGTATAGTAGGGAGACTAGTCAGCTACGAGCAGTACTTC.

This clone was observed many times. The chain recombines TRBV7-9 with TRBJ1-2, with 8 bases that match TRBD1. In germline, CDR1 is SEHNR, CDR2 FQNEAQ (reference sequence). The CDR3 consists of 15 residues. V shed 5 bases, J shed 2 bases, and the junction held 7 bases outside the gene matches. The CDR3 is CASSPRTGMNYGYTF. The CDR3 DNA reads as TGTGCCAGCAGCCCCCGGACAGGGATGAACTATGGCTACACCTTC.

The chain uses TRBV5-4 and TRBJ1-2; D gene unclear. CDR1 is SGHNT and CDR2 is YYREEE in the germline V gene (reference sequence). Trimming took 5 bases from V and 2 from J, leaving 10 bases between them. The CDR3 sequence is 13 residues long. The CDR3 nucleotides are TGTGCCAGCAGGGTTATCGAAAACTATGGCTACACCTTC. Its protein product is CASRVIENYGYTF. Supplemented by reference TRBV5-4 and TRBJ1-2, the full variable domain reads ETGVTQSPTHLIKTRGQQVTLRCSSQSGHNTVSWYQQALGQGPQFIFQYYREEENGRGNFPPRFSGLQFPNYSSELNVNALELDDSALYLCASRVIENYGYTFGSGTRLTVV.

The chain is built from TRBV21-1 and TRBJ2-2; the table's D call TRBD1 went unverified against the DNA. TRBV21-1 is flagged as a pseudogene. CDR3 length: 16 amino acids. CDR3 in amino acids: CASSKAHWAGTGELFF. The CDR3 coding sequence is TGTGCCAGCAGCAAAGCGCATTGGGCAGGCACCGGGGAGCTGTTTTTT.

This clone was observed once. As DNA, the CDR3 is TGTGCCAGCAGTGCCAAAGTATCTAGCGGTTTCAATGAGCAGTTCTTC. Its translation: CASSAKVSSGFNEQFF. V is TRBV2 and J is TRBJ2-1; 7 nucleotides line up with TRBD2. This CDR3 is built from 16 residues. In germline, CDR1 is SNHLY, CDR2 FYNNEI. V trimming: 4 bases; J trimming: 6 bases; junction bases outside the gene matches: 12. The complete variable domain, with remaining parts taken from reference TRBV2 and TRBJ2-1, reads EPEVTQTPSHQVTQMGQEVILRCVPISNHLYFYWYRQILGQKVEFLVSFYNNEISEKSEIFDDQFSVERPDGSNFTLKIRSTKLEDSAMYFCASSAKVSSGFNEQFFGPGTRLTVL.

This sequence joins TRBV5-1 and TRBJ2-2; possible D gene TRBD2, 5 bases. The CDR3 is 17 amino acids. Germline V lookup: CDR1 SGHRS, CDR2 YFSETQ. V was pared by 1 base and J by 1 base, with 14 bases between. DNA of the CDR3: TGCGCCAGCAGCTTGCTCCCCGGACTTGTGAACACCGGGGAGCTGTTTTTT. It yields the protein CASSLLPGLVNTGELFF.

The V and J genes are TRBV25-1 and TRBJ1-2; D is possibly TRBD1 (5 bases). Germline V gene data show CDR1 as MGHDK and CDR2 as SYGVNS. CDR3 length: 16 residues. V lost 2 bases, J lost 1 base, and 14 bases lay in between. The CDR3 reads CASSEVGAGRNYGYTF. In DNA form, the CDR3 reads TGTGCCAGCAGTGAAGTAGGGGCCGGGCGTAACTATGGCTACACCTTC.

The CDR3 sequence is CASSRQGVNTEAFF. The CDR3 region has the DNA TGTGCCAGCAGTAGACAGGGCGTGAACACTGAAGCTTTCTTT. This rearrangement joins TRBV6-1 to TRBJ1-1; 7 bases fit TRBD1. This CDR3 contains 14 residues. Germline lookup yields CDR1 MNHNS and CDR2 SASEGT. The junction had 3 bases not matched to a gene; V was cut back by 5 bases and J by 0 bases.

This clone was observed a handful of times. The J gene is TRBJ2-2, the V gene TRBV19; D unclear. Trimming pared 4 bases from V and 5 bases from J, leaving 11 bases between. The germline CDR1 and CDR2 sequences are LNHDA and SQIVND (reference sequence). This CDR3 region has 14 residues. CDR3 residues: CASSNRAATGELFF. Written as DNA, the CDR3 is TGTGCCAGTAGTAACAGAGCCGCAACCGGGGAGCTGTTTTTT.

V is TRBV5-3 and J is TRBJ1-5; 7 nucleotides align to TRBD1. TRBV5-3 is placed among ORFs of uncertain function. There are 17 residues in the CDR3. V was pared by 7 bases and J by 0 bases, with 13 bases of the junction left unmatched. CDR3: CARSLGGGQVSNQPQHF. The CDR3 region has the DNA TGTGCCAGATCGCTTGGAGGAGGACAGGTTAGCAATCAGCCCCAGCATTTT.

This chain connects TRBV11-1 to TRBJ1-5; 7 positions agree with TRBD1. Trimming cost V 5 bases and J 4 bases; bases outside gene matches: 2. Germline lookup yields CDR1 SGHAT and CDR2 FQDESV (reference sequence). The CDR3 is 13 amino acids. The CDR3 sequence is CASSLDRNQPQHF. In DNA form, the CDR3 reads TGTGCCAGCAGCCTGGACAGGAATCAGCCCCAGCATTTT.